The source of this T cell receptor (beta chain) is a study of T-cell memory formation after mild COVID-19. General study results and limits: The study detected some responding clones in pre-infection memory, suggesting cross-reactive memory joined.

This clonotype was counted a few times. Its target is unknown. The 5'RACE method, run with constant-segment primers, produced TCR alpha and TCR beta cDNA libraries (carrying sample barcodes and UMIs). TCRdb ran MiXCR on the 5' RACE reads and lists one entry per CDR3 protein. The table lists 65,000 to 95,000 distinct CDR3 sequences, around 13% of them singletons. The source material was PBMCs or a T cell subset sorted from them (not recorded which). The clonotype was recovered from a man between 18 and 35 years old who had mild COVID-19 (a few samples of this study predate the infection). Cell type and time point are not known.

The CDR3 DNA is TGTGCCAGCCAAGGGTGGGAGACCCAGTACTTC. This sequence encodes CASQGWETQYF. This rearrangement joins TRBV7-9 to TRBJ2-5; D remains unclear. CDR3 length: 11 amino acids. Germline V lookup: CDR1 SEHNR, CDR2 FQNEAQ (reference sequence). V was trimmed by 8 bases and J by 5 bases, leaving 9 bases between them.